The T cell receptor beta chain under discussion was sequenced for a study of T cells after yellow fever vaccination. Study results and caveats: The booster response re-showed most primary clones: approximately 95% CD4, around 85% CD8. It was a small share of clonotypes that appeared in both CD4 and CD8 compartments.

The CDR3 covers 13 residues. Trimming cost V 6 bases and J 7 bases, with 16 bases left between them. Per the germline V gene, CDR1 is DFQATT and CDR2 is SNEGSKA (reference sequence). TCRdb reanalysed the 5' RACE reads using MiXCR and keeps one entry per CDR3 protein. The repertoire holds hundreds of thousands of distinct CDR3 sequences, roughly 12% seen once, with approximately 15% in the top ten. With respect to this clonotype: Antigen unknown.

This TCR came from a man aged 25 to 40 who received the YFV17D yellow fever vaccine. This chain connects TRBV20-1 to TRBJ2-1; no clear D gene. Source: PBMCs, taken on the day of the yellow fever booster vaccination. The CDR3 region is CSALRTSTNEQFF. CDR3 nucleotide sequence: TGCAGTGCCCTTCGGACCTCAACTAATGAGCAGTTCTTC.